The TCR beta chain described here comes from a study of CD8+CD57+ T cells in acquired aplastic anemia. Trimming removed 4 bases at V and 10 bases at J, with 17 bases between. Germline CDR1 MNHEY, CDR2 SVGEGT. The CDR3 extends over 15 amino acids. Patients chosen for sequencing had shown CD8+CD57+ cell expansion by flow cytometry. In regard to this clonotype: This may arise from a read error, as a much more abundant clone is one base away.

For CDR3 and TCR beta VDJ profiling, genomic DNA was the template used. One entry per CDR3 protein results from TCRdb running MiXCR on the reads. The sample consists of approximately 220,000 distinct CDR3 sequences, roughly 45% of them appearing once. This rearrangement joins TRBV6-2 or TRBV6-3 to TRBJ1-6, with D uncertain. The receptor's source is a human donor with aplastic anemia. The sequencing sample was made of sorted CD4+, CD8+, or CD8+CD57+ T cells (not recorded which) from PBMCs. The CDR3 loop reads CASSCSPTEGSPLHF. The CDR3, as DNA: TGTGCCAGCAGTTGTTCGCCTACTGAAGGGTCACCCCTCCACTTT.